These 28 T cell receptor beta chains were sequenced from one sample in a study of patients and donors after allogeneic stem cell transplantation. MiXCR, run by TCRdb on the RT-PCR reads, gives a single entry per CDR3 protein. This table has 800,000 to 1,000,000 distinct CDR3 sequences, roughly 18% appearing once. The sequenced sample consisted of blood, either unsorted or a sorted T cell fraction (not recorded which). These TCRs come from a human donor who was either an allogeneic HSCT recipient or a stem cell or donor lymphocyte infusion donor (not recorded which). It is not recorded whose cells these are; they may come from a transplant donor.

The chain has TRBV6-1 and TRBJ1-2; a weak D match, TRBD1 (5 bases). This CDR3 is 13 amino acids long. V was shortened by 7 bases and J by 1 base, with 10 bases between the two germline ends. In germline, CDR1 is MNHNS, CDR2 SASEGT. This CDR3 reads CASTAGFNYGYTF. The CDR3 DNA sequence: TGTGCCAGCACCGCAGGGTTTAACTATGGCTACACCTTC.

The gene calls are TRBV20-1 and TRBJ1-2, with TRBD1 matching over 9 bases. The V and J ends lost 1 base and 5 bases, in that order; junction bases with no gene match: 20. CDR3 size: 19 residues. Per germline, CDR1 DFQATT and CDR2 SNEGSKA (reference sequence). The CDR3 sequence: CSARAGPRDRASLGYGYTF. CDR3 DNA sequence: TGCAGTGCTAGAGCTGGGCCCCGGGACAGGGCCTCACTGGGGTATGGCTACACCTTC.

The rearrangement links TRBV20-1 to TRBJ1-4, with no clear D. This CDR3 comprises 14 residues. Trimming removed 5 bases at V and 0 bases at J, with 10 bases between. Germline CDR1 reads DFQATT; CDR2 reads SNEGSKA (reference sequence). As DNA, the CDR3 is TGCAGTGCTGAAGACGGAGCAACTAATGAAAAACTGTTTTTT. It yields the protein CSAEDGATNEKLFF.

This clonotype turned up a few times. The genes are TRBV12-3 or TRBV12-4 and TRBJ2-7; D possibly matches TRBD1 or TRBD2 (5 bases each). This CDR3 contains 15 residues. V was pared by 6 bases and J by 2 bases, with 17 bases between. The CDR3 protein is CASSRPGTGTYEQYF. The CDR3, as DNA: TGTGCCAGCAGCCGTCCCGGGACGGGGACCTACGAGCAGTACTTC.

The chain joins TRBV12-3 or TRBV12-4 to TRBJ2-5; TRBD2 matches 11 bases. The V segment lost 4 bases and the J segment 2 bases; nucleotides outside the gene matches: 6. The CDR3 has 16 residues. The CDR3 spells CASSSRLAGQQETQYF. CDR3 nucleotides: TGTGCCAGCAGTTCACGACTAGCGGGACAACAAGAGACCCAGTACTTC.

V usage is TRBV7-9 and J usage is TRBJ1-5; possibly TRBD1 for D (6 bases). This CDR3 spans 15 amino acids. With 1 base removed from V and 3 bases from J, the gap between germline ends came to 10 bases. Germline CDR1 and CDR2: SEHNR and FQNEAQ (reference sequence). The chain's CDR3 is CASSLGRTANQPQHF. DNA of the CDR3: TGTGCCAGCAGCTTAGGAAGGACAGCCAATCAGCCCCAGCATTTT.

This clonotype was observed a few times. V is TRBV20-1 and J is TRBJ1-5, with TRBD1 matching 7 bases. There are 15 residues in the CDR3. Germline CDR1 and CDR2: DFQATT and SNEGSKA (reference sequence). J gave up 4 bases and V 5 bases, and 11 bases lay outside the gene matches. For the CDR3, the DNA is TGCAGTGCTCTCCCCGGACAGGACCCGAATCAGCCCCAGCATTTT. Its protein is CSALPGQDPNQPQHF.

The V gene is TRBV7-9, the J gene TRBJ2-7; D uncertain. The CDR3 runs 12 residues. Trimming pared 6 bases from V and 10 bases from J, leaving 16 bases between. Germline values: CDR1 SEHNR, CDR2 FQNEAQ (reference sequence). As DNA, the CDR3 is TGTGCCAGCAGTCCACGAGGCCGAGACCAGTACTTC. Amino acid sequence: CASSPRGRDQYF. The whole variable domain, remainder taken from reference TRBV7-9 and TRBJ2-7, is DTGVSQNPRHKITKRGQNVTFRCDPISEHNRLYWYRQTLGQGPEFLTYFQNEAQLEKSRLLSDRFSAERPKGSFSTLEIQRTEQGDSAMYLCASSPRGRDQYFGPGTRLTVT.

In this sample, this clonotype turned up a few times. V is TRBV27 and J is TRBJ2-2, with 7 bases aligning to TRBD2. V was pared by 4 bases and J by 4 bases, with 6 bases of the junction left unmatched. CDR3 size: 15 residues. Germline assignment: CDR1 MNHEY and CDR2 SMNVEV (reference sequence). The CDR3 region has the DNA TGTGCCAGCAGTTGGGCAGGGAGGGGCACCGGGGAGCTGTTTTTT. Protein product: CASSWAGRGTGELFF.

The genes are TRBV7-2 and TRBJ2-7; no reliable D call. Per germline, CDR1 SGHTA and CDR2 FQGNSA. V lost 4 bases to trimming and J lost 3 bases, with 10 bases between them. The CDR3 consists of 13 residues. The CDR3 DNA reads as TGTGCCAGCAGCTCAATGCAGAGCTACGAGCAGTACTTC. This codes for CASSSMQSYEQYF.

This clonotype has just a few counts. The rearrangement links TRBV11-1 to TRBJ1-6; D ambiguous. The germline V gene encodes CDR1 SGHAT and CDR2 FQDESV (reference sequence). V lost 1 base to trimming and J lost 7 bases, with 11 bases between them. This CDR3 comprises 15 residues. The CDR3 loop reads CASSLVAARNSPLHF. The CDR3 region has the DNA TGTGCCAGCAGCTTAGTGGCCGCAAGGAATTCACCCCTCCACTTT.

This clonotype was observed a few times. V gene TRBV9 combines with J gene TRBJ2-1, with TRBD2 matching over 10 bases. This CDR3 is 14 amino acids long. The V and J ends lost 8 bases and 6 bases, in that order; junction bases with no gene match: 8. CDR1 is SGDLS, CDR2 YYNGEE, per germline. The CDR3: CASGLAGALNEQFF. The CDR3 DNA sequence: TGTGCCAGTGGGCTAGCGGGGGCACTCAATGAGCAGTTCTTC.

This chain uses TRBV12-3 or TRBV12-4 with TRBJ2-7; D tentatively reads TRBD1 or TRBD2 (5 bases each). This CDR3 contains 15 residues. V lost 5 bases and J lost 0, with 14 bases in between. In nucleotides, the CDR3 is TGTGCCAGCAGTCCTCCCGGGGCTTTCTCCTACGAGCAGTACTTC. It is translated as CASSPPGAFSYEQYF.

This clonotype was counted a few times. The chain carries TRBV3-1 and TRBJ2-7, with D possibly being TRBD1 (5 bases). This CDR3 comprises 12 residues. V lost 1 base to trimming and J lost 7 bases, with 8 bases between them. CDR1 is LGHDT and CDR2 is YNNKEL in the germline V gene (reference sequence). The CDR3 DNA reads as TGTGCCAGCAGCCAAGCCAGGGCAGAGCAGTACTTC. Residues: CASSQARAEQYF.

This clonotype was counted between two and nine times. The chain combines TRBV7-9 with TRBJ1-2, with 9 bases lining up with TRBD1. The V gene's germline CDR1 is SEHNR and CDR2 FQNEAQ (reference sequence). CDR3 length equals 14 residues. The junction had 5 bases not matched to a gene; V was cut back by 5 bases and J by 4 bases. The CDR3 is CASSLTGQGYGYTF. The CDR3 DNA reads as TGTGCCAGCAGCCTCACGGGACAGGGCTATGGCTACACCTTC. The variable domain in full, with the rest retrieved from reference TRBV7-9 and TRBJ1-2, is DTGVSQNPRHKITKRGQNVTFRCDPISEHNRLYWYRQTLGQGPEFLTYFQNEAQLEKSRLLSDRFSAERPKGSFSTLEIQRTEQGDSAMYLCASSLTGQGYGYTFGSGTRLTVV.

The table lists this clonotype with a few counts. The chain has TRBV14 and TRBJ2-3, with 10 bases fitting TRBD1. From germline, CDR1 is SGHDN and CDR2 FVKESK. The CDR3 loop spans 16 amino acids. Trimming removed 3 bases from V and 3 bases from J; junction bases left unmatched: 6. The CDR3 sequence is CASSQSPGQGTDTQYF. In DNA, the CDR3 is TGTGCCAGCAGCCAGTCACCGGGACAGGGGACAGATACGCAGTATTTT.

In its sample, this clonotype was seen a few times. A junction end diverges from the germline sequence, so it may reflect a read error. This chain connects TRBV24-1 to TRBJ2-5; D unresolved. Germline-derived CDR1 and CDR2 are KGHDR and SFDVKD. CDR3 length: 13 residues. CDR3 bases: TGTGCCACCCGTGAGAACAGCCAAGAGACCCAGTACTTC. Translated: CATRENSQETQYF.

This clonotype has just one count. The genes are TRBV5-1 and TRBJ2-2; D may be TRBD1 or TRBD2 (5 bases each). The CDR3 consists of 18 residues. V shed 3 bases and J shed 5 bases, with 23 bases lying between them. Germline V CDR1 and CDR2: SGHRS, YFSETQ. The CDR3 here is CASSSGRIRVEWTGELFF. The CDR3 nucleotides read TGCGCCAGCAGCTCGGGGAGAATCAGGGTTGAGTGGACCGGGGAGCTGTTTTTT.

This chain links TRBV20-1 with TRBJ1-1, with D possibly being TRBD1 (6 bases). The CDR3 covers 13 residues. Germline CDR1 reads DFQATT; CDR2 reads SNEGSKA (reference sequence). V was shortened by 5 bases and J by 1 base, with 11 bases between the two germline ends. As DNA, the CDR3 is TGCAGTGCTGTACGGACAGCGAACACTGAAGCTTTCTTT. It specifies CSAVRTANTEAFF.

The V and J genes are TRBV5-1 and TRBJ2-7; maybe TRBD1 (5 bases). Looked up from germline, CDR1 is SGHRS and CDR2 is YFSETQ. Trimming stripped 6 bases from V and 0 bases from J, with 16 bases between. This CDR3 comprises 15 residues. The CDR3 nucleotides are TGCGCCAGCACCACAGGCACATCTCCCTCCTACGAGCAGTACTTC. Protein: CASTTGTSPSYEQYF. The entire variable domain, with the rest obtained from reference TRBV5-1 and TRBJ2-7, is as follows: KAGVTQTPRYLIKTRGQQVTLSCSPISGHRSVSWYQQTPGQGLQFLFEYFSETQRNKGNFPGRFSGRQFSNSRSEMNVSTLELGDSALYLCASTTGTSPSYEQYFGPGTRLTVT.

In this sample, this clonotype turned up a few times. The chain's CDR3 is CASSPNRFNYGYTF. The CDR3 DNA sequence: TGTGCCAGCAGCCCGAACAGATTTAACTATGGCTACACCTTC. The chain carries TRBV6-1 and TRBJ1-2; D is uncertain. There are 14 residues in the CDR3. CDR1 is MNHNS, CDR2 SASEGT, per germline. V was cut by 6 bases and J by 1 base, with 12 bases left in between.

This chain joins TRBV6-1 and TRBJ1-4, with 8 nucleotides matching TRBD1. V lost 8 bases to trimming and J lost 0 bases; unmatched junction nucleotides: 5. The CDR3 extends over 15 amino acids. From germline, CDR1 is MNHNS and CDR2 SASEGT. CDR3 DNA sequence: TGTGCCAGCGGCAGGGGGCAAGCAACTAATGAAAAACTGTTTTTT. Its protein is CASGRGQATNEKLFF.

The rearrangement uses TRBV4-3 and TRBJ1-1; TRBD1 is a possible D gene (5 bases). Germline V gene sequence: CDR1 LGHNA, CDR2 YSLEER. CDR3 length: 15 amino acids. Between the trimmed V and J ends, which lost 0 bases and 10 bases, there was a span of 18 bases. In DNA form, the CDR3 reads TGCGCCAGCAGCCAAGATACATTTGGAGGGGTGGGAGCTTTCTTT. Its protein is CASSQDTFGGVGAFF.

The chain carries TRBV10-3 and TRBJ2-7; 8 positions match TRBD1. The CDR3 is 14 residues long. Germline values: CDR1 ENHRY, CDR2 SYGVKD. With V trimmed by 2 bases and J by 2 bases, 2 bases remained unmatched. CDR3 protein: CAISEPQGAYEQYF. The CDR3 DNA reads TGTGCCATCAGTGAGCCACAGGGGGCCTACGAGCAGTACTTC.

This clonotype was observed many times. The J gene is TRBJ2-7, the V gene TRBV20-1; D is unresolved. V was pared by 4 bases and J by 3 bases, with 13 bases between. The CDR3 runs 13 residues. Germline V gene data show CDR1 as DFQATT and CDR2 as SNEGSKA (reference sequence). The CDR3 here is CSATPGANYEQYF. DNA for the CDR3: TGCAGTGCTACCCCCGGCGCCAACTACGAGCAGTACTTC.

The CDR3: CASSLKRPPGQDEQYF. The CDR3 DNA follows: TGTGCCAGCAGCTTAAAACGGCCGCCAGGACAGGACGAGCAGTACTTC. V and J are TRBV11-1 and TRBJ2-7; 7 bases are a match to TRBD1. This CDR3 has 16 amino acids. Unmatched junction bases numbered 12, after V lost 2 bases and J lost 5 bases. Germline CDR1 is SGHAT and CDR2 is FQDESV (reference sequence).

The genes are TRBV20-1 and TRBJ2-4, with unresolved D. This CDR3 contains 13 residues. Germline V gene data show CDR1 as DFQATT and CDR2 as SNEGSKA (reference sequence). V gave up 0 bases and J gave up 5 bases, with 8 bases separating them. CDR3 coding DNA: TGCAGTGCTAGAGATCGTCAGGAAAACATTCAGTACTTC. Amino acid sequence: CSARDRQENIQYF.

The chain's CDR3 is CAWSVLRSANTGELFF. The CDR3, as DNA: TGTGCCTGGAGTGTACTAAGATCAGCGAACACCGGGGAGCTGTTTTTT. The chain combines TRBV30 with TRBJ2-2; D is undetermined. The CDR3 extends over 16 amino acids. V lost 0 bases and J lost 0, with 11 bases in between. Germline V lookup: CDR1 GTSNPN, CDR2 SVGIG (reference sequence).